The 14 T cell receptor beta chains in this list originate from one sample, sequenced in a study of blood T cell repertoires in COVID-19. Profiling relied on immunoSEQ multiplex PCR, and the TCRdb table lists in-frame clones only, not all of them. Found here are about 230,000 clones, 85% to 90% of them singletons; the top ten hold 15%. Sequenced: PBMCs or T cells enriched from blood (not recorded which). The receptor set was obtained from a young man who had recovered from COVID-19.

This clone is a singleton in its sample. The CDR3 loop reads CASSQDRRGGETQYF. In nucleotides, the CDR3 is TGTGCCAGCAGCCAAGATCGAAGGGGTGGGGAGACCCAGTACTTC. The chain recombines TRBV3-1 (or the pseudogene TRBV3-2) with TRBJ2-5; D might be TRBD1 (5 bases). The CDR3 runs 15 residues. The germline gives CDR1 LGHDT, CDR2 YNNKEL (reference sequence). Trimming shortened V by 0 bases and J by 5 bases, and 13 bases separated the two germline ends.

This chain joins TRBV6-5 and TRBJ2-3; 9 positions agree with TRBD2. The CDR3 runs 16 residues. V lost 6 bases and J lost 9; bases outside the gene matches: 16. Looked up from germline, CDR1 is MNHEY and CDR2 is SVGAGI. The CDR3 sequence: CASSYTSGSSLGTQYF. In DNA form, the CDR3 reads TGTGCCAGCAGCTACACTAGCGGGTCCTCACTGGGGACGCAGTATTTT.

The rearrangement links TRBV19 to TRBJ2-1, with 10 bases identical to TRBD1. The CDR3 contains 14 residues. The trim removed 10 bases at V and 8 bases at J, leaving 11 bases unmatched. Germline-derived CDR1 and CDR2 are LNHDA and SQIVND (reference sequence). The CDR3 is CATKTTGGSDEQFF. The CDR3 nucleotides are TGTGCCACCAAAACGACAGGGGGCTCCGATGAGCAGTTCTTC. The variable domain in full, with the rest retrieved from reference TRBV19 and TRBJ2-1, is DGGITQSPKYLFRKEGQNVTLSCEQNLNHDAMYWYRQDPGQGLRLIYYSQIVNDFQKGDIAEGYSVSREKKESFPLTVTSAQKNPTAFYLCATKTTGGSDEQFFGPGTRLTVL.

The rearrangement uses TRBV13 and TRBJ2-1, with TRBD2 matching 7 bases. Per germline, CDR1 PRHDT and CDR2 FYEKMQ (reference sequence). CDR3 length equals 14 residues. Trimming took 1 base from V and 8 from J; bases not matched to a gene: 5. The CDR3 DNA reads as TGTGCCAGCAGCTTAGTTCGGCTAGCGGATGAGCAGTTCTTC. It is translated as CASSLVRLADEQFF.

The CDR3 coding sequence is TGTGCTAGTGGTTTGTTGGGACATAACACCGACGAGCAGTACTTC. This sequence encodes CASGLLGHNTDEQYF. V usage is TRBV12-5 and J usage is TRBJ2-7; possible D gene TRBD1, 6 bases. The CDR3 runs 15 residues. The germline V and J ends were trimmed by 2 bases and 5 bases, with 16 bases remaining between them. Germline V gene data show CDR1 as LGHNT and CDR2 as FRNRAP.

Turning to this clone: The same CDR3 arises from other DNA sequences in this sample as well. J is TRBJ2-5 and V is TRBV24-1, with 11 bases matching TRBD1. V shed 5 bases, J shed 5 bases, and the junction held 6 bases outside the gene matches. Per the germline V gene, CDR1 is KGHDR and CDR2 is SFDVKD. CDR3 length: 15 amino acids. The CDR3 reads CATSALGQGEETQYF. The CDR3 nucleotides read TGTGCCACCAGTGCCCTGGGACAGGGGGAGGAGACCCAGTACTTC.

This clone was counted only a few times. The chain recombines TRBV4-2 with TRBJ2-4, with a possible D match to TRBD1 (5 bases). Germline V gives CDR1 LGHNA, CDR2 YNFKEQ. The CDR3 extends over 14 amino acids. The V gene lost 1 base and the J gene lost 5 bases, with 9 bases spanning the gap. CDR3 residues: CASSQGPRENIQYF. In nucleotides, the CDR3 is TGTGCCAGCAGCCAAGGTCCCAGGGAAAACATTCAGTACTTC.

The chain joins TRBV19 to TRBJ1-4; D is perhaps TRBD1 (5 bases). The CDR3 contains 14 residues. Trimming stripped 5 bases from V and 3 bases from J, with 10 bases between. The germline gives CDR1 LNHDA, CDR2 SQIVND (reference sequence). The CDR3 loop reads CASSSGGANEKLFF. The CDR3 DNA is TGTGCCAGTAGTTCCGGGGGTGCTAATGAAAAACTGTTTTTT.

The chain has TRBV15 and TRBJ2-5; D gene ambiguous. From germline, CDR1 is LNHNV and CDR2 YYDKDF (reference sequence). V shed 0 bases and J shed 2 bases, with 7 bases lying between them. CDR3 length: 14 residues. DNA for the CDR3: TGTGCCACCAGCAGAGATCTAAGTCAAGAGACCCAGTACTTC. Translated: CATSRDLSQETQYF.

The rearrangement uses TRBV5-6 and TRBJ2-2; D not certain. The CDR3 sequence is 15 residues long. CDR1 is SGHDT and CDR2 is YYEEEE in the germline V gene. V was cut by 0 bases and J by 1 base, with 7 bases left in between. CDR3 DNA sequence: TGTGCCAGCAGCTTGGGACACCTGAACACCGGGGAGCTGTTTTTT. It translates to CASSLGHLNTGELFF.

Only one count was recorded for this clone. This chain links TRBV6-4 with TRBJ2-2, with D possibly matching TRBD1 (6 bases). The CDR3 is made up of 18 amino acids. Germline V gives CDR1 MRHNA, CDR2 SNTAGT. V was cut by 0 bases and J by 0 bases, with 14 bases left in between. CDR3 in amino acids: CASSDSQNGGTNTGELFF. The CDR3 DNA is TGTGCCAGCAGTGACTCCCAGAATGGGGGCACGAACACCGGGGAGCTGTTTTTT.

The chain is built from TRBV28 and TRBJ1-1; 9 bases are shared with TRBD1. The CDR3 extends over 14 amino acids. V shed 8 bases and J 4 bases; nucleotides not matched to a gene: 8. The germline CDR1 and CDR2 sequences are MDHEN and SYDVKM. CDR3 DNA sequence: TGTGCCAGCCGAACAGGGGGCGCGTTCACTGAAGCTTTCTTT. Its translation is CASRTGGAFTEAFF.

This chain links TRBV19 with TRBJ1-2; possibly TRBD1 for D (5 bases). V was clipped by 6 bases and J by 5 bases, with 13 bases between them. CDR3 size: 13 residues. Germline V gene sequence: CDR1 LNHDA, CDR2 SQIVND (reference sequence). The CDR3 loop reads CASRPPGEYGYTF. CDR3 nucleotide sequence: TGTGCCAGTAGACCCCCGGGGGAGTATGGCTACACCTTC.

The rearrangement joins TRBV28 to TRBJ1-1, with 7 bases matching TRBD1. The CDR3 extends over 13 amino acids. CDR1 MDHEN and CDR2 SYDVKM come from the germline V gene. J was trimmed by 4 bases and V by 5 bases; bases with no gene match: 4. The CDR3 loop reads CASSHRGGTEAFF. The CDR3 region has the DNA TGTGCCAGCAGTCACAGGGGCGGCACTGAAGCTTTCTTT.